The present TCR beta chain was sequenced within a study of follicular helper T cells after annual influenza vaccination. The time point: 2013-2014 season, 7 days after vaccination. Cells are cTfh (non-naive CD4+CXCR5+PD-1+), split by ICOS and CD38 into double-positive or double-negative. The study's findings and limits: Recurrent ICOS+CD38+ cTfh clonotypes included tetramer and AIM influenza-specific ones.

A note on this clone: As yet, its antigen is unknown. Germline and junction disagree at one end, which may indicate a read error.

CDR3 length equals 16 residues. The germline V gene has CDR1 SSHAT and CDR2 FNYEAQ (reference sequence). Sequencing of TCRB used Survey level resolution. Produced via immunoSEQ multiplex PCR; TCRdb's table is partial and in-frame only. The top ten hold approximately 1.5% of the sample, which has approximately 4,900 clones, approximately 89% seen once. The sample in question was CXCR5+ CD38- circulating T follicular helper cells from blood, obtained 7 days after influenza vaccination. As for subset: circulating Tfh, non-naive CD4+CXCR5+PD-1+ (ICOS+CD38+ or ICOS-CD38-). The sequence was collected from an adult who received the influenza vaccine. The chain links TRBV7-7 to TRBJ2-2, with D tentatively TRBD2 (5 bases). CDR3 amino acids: CASSLSTGMNTGELFF. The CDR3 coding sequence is TGTGCTAGCAGCTTATCCACGGGGATGAACACCGGGGAGCTGTTTTTT.